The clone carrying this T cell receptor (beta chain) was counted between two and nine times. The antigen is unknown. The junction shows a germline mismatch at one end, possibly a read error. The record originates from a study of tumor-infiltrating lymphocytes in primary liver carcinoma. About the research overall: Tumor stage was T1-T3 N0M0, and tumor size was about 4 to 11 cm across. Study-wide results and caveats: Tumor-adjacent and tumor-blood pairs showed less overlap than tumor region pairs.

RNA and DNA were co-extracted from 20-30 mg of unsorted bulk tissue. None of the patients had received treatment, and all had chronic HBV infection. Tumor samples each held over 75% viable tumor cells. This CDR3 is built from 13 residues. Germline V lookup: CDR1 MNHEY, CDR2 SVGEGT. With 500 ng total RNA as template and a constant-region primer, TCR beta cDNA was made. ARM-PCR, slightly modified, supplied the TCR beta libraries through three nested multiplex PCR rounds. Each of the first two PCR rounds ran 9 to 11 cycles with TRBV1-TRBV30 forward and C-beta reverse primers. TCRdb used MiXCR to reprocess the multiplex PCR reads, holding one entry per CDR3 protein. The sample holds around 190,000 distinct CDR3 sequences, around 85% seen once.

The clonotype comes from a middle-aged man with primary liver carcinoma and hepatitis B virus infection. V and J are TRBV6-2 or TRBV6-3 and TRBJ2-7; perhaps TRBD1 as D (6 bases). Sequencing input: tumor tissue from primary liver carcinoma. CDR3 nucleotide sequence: TGTGTCAGCAGTCCCGTGGGGGCCTACGAGCAATACTTC. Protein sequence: CVSSPVGAYEQYF.